This T cell receptor beta chain was identified in a study of CD8 T cells in ankylosing spondylitis. Study results and limitations: As reported, disease-linked clones showed significant enrichment in matched ankylosing spondylitis synovial fluid. There were earlier reports of some motif variants in reactive arthritis synovial fluid and blood.

Each TCR beta library was made by quantitative 5'-RACE that incorporated molecular barcodes. MiXCR was run by TCRdb on the 5' RACE reads, yielding one entry per CDR3 protein. Among just over 300,000 distinct CDR3 sequences listed, more than 20% were seen once. This clonotype was found a few times. Its cognate antigen is unknown. The ends were cut back, 1 base at V and 5 bases at J, with 11 bases in the middle. The germline gives CDR1 DFQATT, CDR2 SNEGSKA (reference sequence). The CDR3 is 13 residues long. Material: blood, either unsorted or a sorted T cell fraction (not recorded which). This TCR was recovered from a female donor with ankylosing spondylitis or in good health (not recorded which). The genes are TRBV20-1 and TRBJ1-1; D not certain. The CDR3 DNA reads as TGCAGTGCTAGAGGGACGGTTTCTACTGAAGCTTTCTTT. Translating it yields CSARGTVSTEAFF.